Listed here are 22 T cell receptor beta chains from one sample, sequenced in a study of tumor and adjacent non-tumor tissue in lung cancer. This sample's RNA came from whole unsorted tissue. Three rounds of nested PCR, following a modified ARM-PCR protocol, produced the TCRbeta library. TCRdb passed the multiplex PCR reads through MiXCR, listing each CDR3 protein once. The sample has about 75,000 distinct CDR3 sequences; under 85% are singletons. Sequenced material: lung tumor tissue. The receptor source for this set is a woman in her forties or fifties with non-small cell lung cancer.

V is TRBV11-1 and J is TRBJ2-2; D unclear. The germline CDR1 and CDR2 sequences are SGHAT and FQDESV (reference sequence). The length of the CDR3 is 13 residues. CDR3 DNA sequence: TGTACCAACAGACCTAGGGCCACCGGGGAGCTGTTTTTT. Translated: CTNRPRATGELFF. Drawing the rest from reference TRBV11-1 and TRBJ2-2, the complete variable domain is EAEVAQSPRYKITEKSQAVAFWCDPISGHATLYWYRQILGQGPELLVQFQDESVVDDSQLPKDRFSAERLKGVDSTLKIQPAELGDSAMYLCTNRPRATGELFFGEGSRLTVL.

This clonotype was observed a few times. J is TRBJ2-1 and V is TRBV7-2; 8 bases line up with TRBD2. Per the germline V gene, CDR1 is SGHTA and CDR2 is FQGNSA. J gave up 2 bases and V 5 bases, and 5 bases lay outside the gene matches. This CDR3 contains 15 residues. CDR3 in DNA: TGTGCCAGCAGCATACTAGCGGACACCTACAATGAGCAGTTCTTC. This codes for CASSILADTYNEQFF.

Comments on this clonotype: Because it lacks the conserved phenylalanine or tryptophan at the end, this CDR3 is likely a read error. The rearrangement joins TRBV28 to TRBJ2-7; D is possibly TRBD1 (5 bases). The V and J ends lost 10 bases and 1 base respectively, with 23 bases between them. The CDR3 spans 16 residues. Germline CDR1 MDHEN, CDR2 SYDVKM. In DNA form, the CDR3 reads TGTGCCACTTCCAGTTTTAGGACAAGCCTTTCCTACGAGCAGTACCTC. As protein: CATSSFRTSLSYEQYL.

Details on this clonotype: Being one base from a much bigger clone, this may be a read error. The V gene is TRBV30, the J gene TRBJ2-7; D ambiguous. This CDR3 region has 16 residues. Germline loops: CDR1 GTSNPN, CDR2 SVGIG (reference sequence). Trimming removed 4 bases from V and 4 bases from J, with 23 bases in between. CDR3 nucleotide sequence: TGTGCCTGGAACCTCCCAAGAGGTTTAGGAGTTTACGAGCAGTACTTC. As protein: CAWNLPRGLGVYEQYF.

With regard to this clonotype: The missing conserved phenylalanine or tryptophan at the end of this CDR3 makes a read error likely. This chain joins TRBV6-1 and TRBJ2-2, with a tentative D call TRBD1 (5 bases). Germline assignment: CDR1 MNHNS and CDR2 SASEGT. V gave up 3 bases and J gave up 8 bases, with 16 bases separating them. The CDR3 loop spans 15 amino acids. In DNA form, the CDR3 reads TGTGCCAGCAGTGATCAGGACACCCATACAGGGGAGCTGTTTGTT. Translating gives CASSDQDTHTGELFV.

With regard to this clonotype: The germline gene is not matched at one end of the junction; a read error may be the cause. V usage is TRBV6-5 and J usage is TRBJ2-1; D call uncertain. The CDR3 sequence is 14 residues long. Germline values: CDR1 MNHEY, CDR2 SVGAGI. The CDR3 sequence is CASSYYGPPSEQFF. The CDR3 region has the DNA TGTGCCAGCAGTTACTACGGACCCCCCAGTGAGCAATTCTTC.

The chain joins TRBV7-8 to TRBJ1-5; D uncertain. The DNA end favors TRBJ2-3, so the J call may be wrong. The CDR3 loop spans 14 amino acids. Germline CDR1 reads SGHVS; CDR2 reads FQNEAQ. The CDR3 reads CASSPGQTHQPQYF. CDR3 DNA: TGTGCCAGCAGCCCAGGTCAGACACATCAGCCCCAGTATTTT.

This chain uses TRBV20-1 with TRBJ2-7, with D unresolved. The J call may be wrong; the DNA end is better matched by TRBJ2-1. CDR1 is DFQATT, CDR2 SNEGSKA, per germline (reference sequence). The CDR3 has 12 amino acids. The CDR3 here is CSAIASSYEQFF. CDR3 nucleotide sequence: TGCAGTGCCATAGCCAGCTCCTACGAGCAGTTCTTC.

This clonotype was seen a handful of times. Just one base apart from a much larger clone, this may be a read error. This chain joins TRBV10-1 and TRBJ2-5, with D perhaps given as TRBD1 or TRBD2 (5 bases each). The CDR3 contains 15 residues. Germline V lookup: CDR1 WNHNN, CDR2 SYGVQD (reference sequence). The CDR3 region is CASGESDGAGETQYF. The CDR3, as DNA: TGCGCCAGCGGTGAGTCAGACGGGGCGGGAGAGACCCAGTACTTC.

Regarding this clonotype: A junction end diverges from the germline sequence, so it may reflect a read error. The chain uses TRBV11-2 and TRBJ2-1, with 10 positions matching TRBD2. CDR1 and CDR2 (germline): SGHAT, FQNNGV. The CDR3 runs to 16 residues. CDR3 nucleotide sequence: TGTACCAGCAGCCCAGGGGGGCTAGCGGGAGTACGTGAGCAGTCCTTC. Translation: CTSSPGGLAGVREQSF.

Comment on this clonotype: The germline gene is not matched at one end of the junction; a read error may be the cause. The V call is TRBV4-2, the J call TRBJ2-7, with 13 bases that match TRBD2. Germline CDR1 is LGHNA and CDR2 is YNFKEQ. This CDR3 has 18 residues. The CDR3 is CVSSQEGLAGEGRYEQYF. The CDR3 coding sequence is TGTGTCAGCAGCCAAGAAGGACTAGCGGGAGAAGGCCGCTACGAGCAGTATTTC.

For this clonotype: Compared with germline, one end of the junction differs, possibly owing to a read error. The chain employs TRBV28 and TRBJ2-1; 9 positions agree with TRBD2. The CDR3 runs to 14 residues. From germline, CDR1 is MDHEN and CDR2 SYDVKM. The CDR3 bases are TGTGCTAGCATTGCGGGAGGGAGATACAATGAGCAATTCTTC. Translation: CASIAGGRYNEQFF. Drawing the rest from reference TRBV28 and TRBJ2-1, the complete variable domain is DVKVTQSSRYLVKRTGEKVFLECVQDMDHENMFWYRQDPGLGLRLIYFSYDVKMKEKGDIPEGYSVSREKKERFSLILESASTNQTSMYLCASIAGGRYNEQFFGPGTRLTVL.

Worth noting for this clonotype: This may arise from a read error, as a much more abundant clone is one base away. The V gene is TRBV30, the J gene TRBJ2-1; D gene unclear. Trimming removed 0 bases at V and 7 bases at J, with 13 bases between. The length of the CDR3 is 14 residues. In germline, CDR1 is GTSNPN, CDR2 SVGIG (reference sequence). CDR3 nucleotides: TGTGCCTGGAGTGTATTTTTGACCCGAAATGAGCAGTTCTTC. Residues: CAWSVFLTRNEQFF.

This clonotype has just a few counts. This clone may be a read error of a much larger clone one base away. The CDR3 nucleotides read TGCAGTGCTCGTCCGGGACAGAGGGATCAGCCCCAGCATTTT. This codes for CSARPGQRDQPQHF. This sequence joins TRBV20-1 and TRBJ1-5, with 7 positions matching TRBD1. The CDR3 consists of 14 residues. Germline CDR1 is DFQATT and CDR2 is SNEGSKA (reference sequence). After removal of 5 bases from V and 5 bases from J, the junction contained 9 bases not matched to a gene.

The chain uses TRBV29-1 and TRBJ2-1; 8 bases match TRBD2. Trimming cost V 2 bases and J 15 bases; bases outside gene matches: 9. Germline CDR1 and CDR2: SQVTM and ANQGSEA. CDR3 length: 12 residues. The CDR3 DNA reads TGCAGCGTTGAACAGGGACTAGTGAGTCTGTTCTTC. This translates into CSVEQGLVSLFF.

The chain uses TRBV6-1 and TRBJ2-7, with TRBD1 matching over 9 bases. This CDR3 has 17 residues. V lost 4 bases to trimming and J lost 13 bases; unmatched junction nucleotides: 23. CDR1 and CDR2 from the germline V gene are MNHNS and SASEGT. DNA of the CDR3: TGTGCCAGCAGTGGAACCGGGACAGGGCTCTCGAATTACGGGCACTACTTC. As protein: CASSGTGTGLSNYGHYF.

With regard to this clonotype: The CDR3 does not end in the conserved phenylalanine or tryptophan, so this is likely a read error. The J gene is TRBJ2-1, the V gene TRBV11-1; D possibly matches TRBD1 or TRBD2 (7 bases each). V shed 10 bases and J shed 8 bases, with 18 bases lying between them. The CDR3 totals 13 residues. Germline V gene lookup returns CDR1 SGHAT and CDR2 FQDESV (reference sequence). The CDR3 loop reads CANRRQGGDEQFI. DNA of the CDR3: TGTGCCAACAGGCGACAGGGAGGGGATGAGCAGTTCATC.

Turning to this clonotype: At one end the junction does not follow the germline gene, possibly because of a read error. The chain has TRBV28 and TRBJ2-2; D ambiguous. The length of the CDR3 is 12 residues. Germline V gene sequence: CDR1 MDHEN, CDR2 SYDVKM. The CDR3 DNA sequence: TGTGCCAGCATCGCTCTCACCTGGGAGCTGTTTTTT. Translated, it gives CASIALTWELFF.

This clonotype was counted at least ten times. The CDR3: CASSPQGAVSGANVLTF. The CDR3 DNA sequence: TGTGCCAGCAGCCCACAGGGGGCTGTCTCTGGGGCCAACGTCCTGACTTTC. The rearrangement uses TRBV7-8 and TRBJ2-6; 9 bases fit TRBD1. Germline assignment: CDR1 SGHVS and CDR2 FQNEAQ. The CDR3 is made up of 17 amino acids. Trimming removed 5 bases from V and 0 bases from J; junction bases left unmatched: 5.

In regard to this clonotype: A read error may explain this, as a much larger clone is one base away. The rearrangement uses TRBV20-1 and TRBJ2-7; D unclear. V was shortened by 7 bases and J by 0 bases, with 10 bases between the two germline ends. Germline CDR1 reads DFQATT; CDR2 reads SNEGSKA (reference sequence). This CDR3 has 12 residues. CDR3 protein: CSVSWSSYEQYF. The CDR3 DNA is TGCAGTGTTAGTTGGAGCTCCTACGAGCAGTACTTC.

This clonotype was counted a few times. V is TRBV18 and J is TRBJ1-1; D is ambiguous. The germline V gene has CDR1 KGHSH and CDR2 LQKENI. The ends were cut back, 3 bases at V and 10 bases at J, with 15 bases in the middle. This CDR3 comprises 13 residues. CDR3 bases: TGTGCCAGCTCACCGGCGCGCGAGGGTGCAGCTTTCTTT. Protein: CASSPAREGAAFF.

Notes on this clonotype: At one end the junction does not follow the germline gene, possibly because of a read error. This chain links TRBV4-1 with TRBJ1-5; D perhaps matches TRBD1 (6 bases). Germline V gene lookup returns CDR1 MGHRA and CDR2 YSYEKL. CDR3 length: 14 amino acids. In DNA, the CDR3 is TGCGCCAGCTGCCAAGGAGGGGGTGGGCAGCCCCAGCATTTT. As protein: CASCQGGGGQPQHF.